This TCR beta chain emerged from a study of response to subunit inactivated influenza vaccine. TCRdb reprocessed the RT-PCR reads via MiXCR and lists one record per CDR3 protein. The sample gives about 310,000 distinct CDR3 sequences, roughly 22% of which show up once; 10% is in the top ten. Trimming pared 6 bases from V and 4 bases from J, leaving 9 bases between. Germline assignment: CDR1 KGHDR and CDR2 SFDVKD. There are 14 residues in the CDR3. Findings of the study overall: A suggestion made by the authors is that each seasonal influenza vaccination recruits few new T cells.

The sample holds a few counts of this clonotype. Its antigen is not identified. The sample was PBMCs from blood, taken less than 22 months after vaccination. The receptor was isolated from a man aged 50 to 75 who received an inactivated influenza vaccine. This chain links TRBV24-1 with TRBJ2-6, with D possibly matching TRBD1 (6 bases). CDR3 DNA: TGTGCCACCAGTTCAGGGGTCGGGGCCAACGTCCTGACTTTC. Its translation is CATSSGVGANVLTF.